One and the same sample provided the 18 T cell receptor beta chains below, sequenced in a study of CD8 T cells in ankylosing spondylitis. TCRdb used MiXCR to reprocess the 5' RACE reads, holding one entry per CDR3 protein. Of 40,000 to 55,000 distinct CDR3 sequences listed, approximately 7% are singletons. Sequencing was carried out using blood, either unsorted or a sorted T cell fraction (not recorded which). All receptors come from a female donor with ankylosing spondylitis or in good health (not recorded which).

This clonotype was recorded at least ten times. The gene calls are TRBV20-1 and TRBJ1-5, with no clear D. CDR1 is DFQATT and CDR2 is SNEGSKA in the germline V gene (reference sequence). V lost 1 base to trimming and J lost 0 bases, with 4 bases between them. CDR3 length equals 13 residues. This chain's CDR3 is CSARVSSNQPQHF. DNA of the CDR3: TGCAGTGCTAGAGTTAGTAGCAATCAGCCCCAGCATTTT.

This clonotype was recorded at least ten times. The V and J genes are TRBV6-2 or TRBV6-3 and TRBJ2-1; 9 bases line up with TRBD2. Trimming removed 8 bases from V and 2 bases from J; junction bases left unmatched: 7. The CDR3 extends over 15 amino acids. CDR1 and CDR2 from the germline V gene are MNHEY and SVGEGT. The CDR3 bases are TGTGCCAGCCGGGAGCGGGGGGCCCCCTACAATGAGCAGTTCTTC. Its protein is CASRERGAPYNEQFF.

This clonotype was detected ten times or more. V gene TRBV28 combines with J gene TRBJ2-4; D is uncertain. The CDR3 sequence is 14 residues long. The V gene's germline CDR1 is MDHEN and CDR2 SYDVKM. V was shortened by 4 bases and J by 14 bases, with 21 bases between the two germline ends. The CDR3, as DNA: TGTGCCAGCAGTTCCCCCCTCGGACGTAATTATGAGTACTTC. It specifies CASSSPLGRNYEYF.

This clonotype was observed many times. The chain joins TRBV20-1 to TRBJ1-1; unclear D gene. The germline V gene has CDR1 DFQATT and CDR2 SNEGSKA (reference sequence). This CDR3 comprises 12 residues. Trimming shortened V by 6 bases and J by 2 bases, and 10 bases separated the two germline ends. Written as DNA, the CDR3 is TGCAGTGCCCGGCGGGTAAACACTGAAGCTTTCTTT. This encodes CSARRVNTEAFF.

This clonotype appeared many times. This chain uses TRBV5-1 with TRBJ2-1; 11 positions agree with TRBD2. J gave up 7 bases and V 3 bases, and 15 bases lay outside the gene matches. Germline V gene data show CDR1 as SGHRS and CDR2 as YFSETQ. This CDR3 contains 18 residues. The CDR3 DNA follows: TGCGCCAGCAGCTCCCGGACTAGCGGGCAATCGAGGAGGAATGAGCAGTTCTTC. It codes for CASSSRTSGQSRRNEQFF.

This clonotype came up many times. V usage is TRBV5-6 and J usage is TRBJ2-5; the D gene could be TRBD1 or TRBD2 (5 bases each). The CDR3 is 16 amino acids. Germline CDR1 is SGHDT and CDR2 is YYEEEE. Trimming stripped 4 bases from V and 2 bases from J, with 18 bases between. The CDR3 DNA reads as TGTGCCAGCAGCCGACGTAACGGGACCAAGCAAGAGACCCAGTACTTC. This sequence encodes CASSRRNGTKQETQYF. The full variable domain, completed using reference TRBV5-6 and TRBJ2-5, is DAGVTQSPTHLIKTRGQQVTLRCSPKSGHDTVSWYQQALGQGPQFIFQYYEEEERQRGNFPDRFSGHQFPNYSSELNVNALLLGDSALYLCASSRRNGTKQETQYFGPGTRLLVL.

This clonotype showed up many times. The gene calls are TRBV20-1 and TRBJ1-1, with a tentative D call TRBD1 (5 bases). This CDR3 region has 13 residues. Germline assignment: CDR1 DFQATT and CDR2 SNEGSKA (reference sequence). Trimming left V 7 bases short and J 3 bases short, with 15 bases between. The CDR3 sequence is CSGGPGGDTEAFF. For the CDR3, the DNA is TGCAGTGGAGGGCCAGGAGGGGACACTGAAGCTTTCTTT.

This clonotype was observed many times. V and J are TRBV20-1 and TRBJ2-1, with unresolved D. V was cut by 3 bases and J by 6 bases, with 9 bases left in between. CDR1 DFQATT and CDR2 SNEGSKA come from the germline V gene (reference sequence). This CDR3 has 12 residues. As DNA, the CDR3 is TGCAGTGCTAGGGACCCCCTCAATGAGCAGTTCTTC. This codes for CSARDPLNEQFF.

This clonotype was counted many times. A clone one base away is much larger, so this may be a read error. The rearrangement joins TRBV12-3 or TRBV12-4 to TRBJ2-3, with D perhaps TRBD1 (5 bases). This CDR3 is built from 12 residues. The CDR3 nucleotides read TGTGTCAGCAGCGCAGGGACAGATACGCAGTATTTT. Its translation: CVSSAGTDTQYF.

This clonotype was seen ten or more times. CDR3 residues: CASSSARGGTDTQYF. The DNA of the CDR3 is TGTGCCAGCAGCTCGGCGCGGGGGGGCACAGATACGCAGTATTTT. This chain links TRBV5-5 with TRBJ2-3, with TRBD2 identical over 8 bases. Germline CDR1 is SGHKS and CDR2 is YYEKEE (reference sequence). J was trimmed by 1 base and V by 3 bases; bases with no gene match: 4. The CDR3 loop spans 15 amino acids.

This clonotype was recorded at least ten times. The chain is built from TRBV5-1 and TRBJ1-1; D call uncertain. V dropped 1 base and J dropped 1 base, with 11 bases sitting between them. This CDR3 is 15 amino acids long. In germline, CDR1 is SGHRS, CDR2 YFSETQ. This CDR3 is CASSLLRPENTEAFF. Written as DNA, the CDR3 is TGCGCCAGCAGCTTGCTCCGACCGGAGAACACTGAAGCTTTCTTT.

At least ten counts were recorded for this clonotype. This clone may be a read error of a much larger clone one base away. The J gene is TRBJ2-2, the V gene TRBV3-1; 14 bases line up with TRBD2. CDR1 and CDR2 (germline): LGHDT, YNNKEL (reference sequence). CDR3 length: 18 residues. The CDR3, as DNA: TGTGCCACCAGCCAAGGGACTAGCGGGGGATCGAGCACCGGGGAGCTGTTTTTT. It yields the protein CATSQGTSGGSSTGELFF.

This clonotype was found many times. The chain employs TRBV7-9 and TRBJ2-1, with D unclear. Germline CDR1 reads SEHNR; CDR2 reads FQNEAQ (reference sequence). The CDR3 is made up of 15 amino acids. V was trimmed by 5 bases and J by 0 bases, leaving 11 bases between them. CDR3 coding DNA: TGTGCCAGCAGCCCCAACCTGTTCTCCTACAATGAGCAGTTCTTC. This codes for CASSPNLFSYNEQFF.

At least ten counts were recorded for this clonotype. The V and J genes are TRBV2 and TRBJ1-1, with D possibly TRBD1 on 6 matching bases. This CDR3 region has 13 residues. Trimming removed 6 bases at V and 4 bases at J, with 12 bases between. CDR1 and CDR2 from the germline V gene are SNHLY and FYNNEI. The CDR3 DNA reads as TGTGCCAGCAGGTACAGGGAGGGCACTGAAGCTTTCTTT. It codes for CASRYREGTEAFF.

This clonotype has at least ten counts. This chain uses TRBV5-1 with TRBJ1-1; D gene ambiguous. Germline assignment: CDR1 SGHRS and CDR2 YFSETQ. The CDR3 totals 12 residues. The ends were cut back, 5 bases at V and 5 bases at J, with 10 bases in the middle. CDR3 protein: CASRGDGTEAFF. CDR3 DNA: TGCGCCAGCAGGGGAGACGGGACTGAAGCTTTCTTT.

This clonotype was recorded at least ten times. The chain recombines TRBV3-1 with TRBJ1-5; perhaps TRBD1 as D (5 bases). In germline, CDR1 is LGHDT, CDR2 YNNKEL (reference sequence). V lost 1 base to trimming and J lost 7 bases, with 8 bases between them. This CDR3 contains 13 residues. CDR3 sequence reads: CASSQGGGQPQHF. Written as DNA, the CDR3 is TGTGCCAGCAGCCAAGGTGGGGGACAGCCCCAGCATTTT.

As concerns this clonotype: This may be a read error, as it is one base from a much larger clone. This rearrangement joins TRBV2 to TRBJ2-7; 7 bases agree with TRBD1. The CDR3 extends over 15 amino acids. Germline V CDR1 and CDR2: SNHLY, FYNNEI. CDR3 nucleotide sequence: TGTGCCAGCAGTGAAGATAGGGGGCCACTTTTCGGGCAGCACTTC. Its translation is CASSEDRGPLFGQHF.

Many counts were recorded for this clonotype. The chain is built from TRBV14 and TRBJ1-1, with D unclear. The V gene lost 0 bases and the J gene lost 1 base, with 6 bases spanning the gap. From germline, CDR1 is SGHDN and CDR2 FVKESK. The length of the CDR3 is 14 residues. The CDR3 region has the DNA TGTGCCAGCAGCCAAGAACCTGCGAACACTGAAGCTTTCTTT. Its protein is CASSQEPANTEAFF.